This T cell receptor beta chain was captured in a study of graft-versus-host responses after intestinal transplantation. Study summary: Every recipient had anti-thymocyte globulin induction and around 3 years of tacrolimus plus steroids.

General observations from the study: Investigators detected GvH clones in recipient marrow, with some emerging earlier in ileum or blood. Allografts of one patient group, those with graft-donor T cell macrochimerism, had high graft-versus-host to host-versus-graft clonal ratios. Declines in HvG clones occurring early post-transplant were associated with peak circulating GvH clone levels.

This clone has just a few counts. Antigen unknown. Assay used: immunoSEQ multiplex PCR; TCRdb lists only in-frame clones, some missing. The sample includes 85,000 to 100,000 clones, 86% of them seen just once. The CDR3 totals 13 residues. Germline lookup yields CDR1 SGHVS and CDR2 FQNEAQ. V was clipped by 1 base and J by 4 bases, with 8 bases between them. The TCR comes from a human patient who received an intestinal transplant, so some T cells may come from the graft donor. V and J are TRBV7-8 and TRBJ2-7, with D perhaps matching TRBD1 (5 bases). Sequenced material: PBMCs, taken 255 days after intestinal transplant. The CDR3 DNA sequence: TGTGCCAGCAGCTTAGTTGACAGTTACGAGCAGTACGTC. This translates into CASSLVDSYEQYV.